This T cell receptor (beta chain) is from a study of regulatory T cells in long-lasting Graves disease. Germline V gene lookup returns CDR1 WSHSY and CDR2 SAAADI. After removal of 8 bases from V and 4 bases from J, the junction contained 4 bases not matched to a gene. This CDR3 is built from 13 residues. Concerning this clonotype itself: Its antigen remains unidentified.

In building TCR beta libraries, iRepertoire HTBI primers were used together with Arm-PCR of CDR3 regions. Original processing notes: Across the samples, identification revealed approximately 66 TRBV and more than twelve TRBJ segments. One entry per CDR3 protein results from TCRdb running MiXCR on the multiplex PCR reads. It is TCRdb's table, rather than the study itself, that gives the V and J calls and clone size. The table has approximately 400,000 distinct CDR3 sequences, roughly 10% seen once. Study-wide points: TCR diversity was lower in persistent Graves' patients (versus newly diagnosed ones).

Time point specified: newly diagnosed GD, antithyroid drugs for less than 3 months. RNA extracted from PBMCs served as the sequencing template. Another study also made use of these data, one on T cells in Graves' hyperthyroidism and ophthalmopathy. From that second work: Graves' hyperthyroidism showing no ophthalmopathy progression within 18 months was considered stable. When the TCR CDR3 underwent first-round RT-PCR, the HTBI primer set was used.

The starting material was peripheral blood mononuclear cells (PBMCs), obtained at new diagnosis, from a patient treated with antithyroid drugs. The TCR originated in a woman aged 18-35 years with Graves disease. The rearrangement joins TRBV10-2 to TRBJ1-1; 10 nucleotides match TRBD1. As DNA, the CDR3 is TGCGCCAGCCGGGACAGGGGAGCCACTGAAGCTTTCTTT. It codes for CASRDRGATEAFF.